Presented here are 20 T cell receptor beta chains from one specimen sequenced in a study of early T cells in non-severe SARS-CoV-2 infection. One entry per CDR3 protein results from TCRdb running MiXCR on the 5' RACE reads. The table shows fewer than 35,000 distinct CDR3 sequences, with under 7.5% occurring only once. The sample consisted of whole blood. These receptors all stem from an adult who was a healthcare worker with PCR-confirmed SARS-CoV-2 infection or an uninfected control (not recorded which).

This clonotype was seen at least ten times. V gene TRBV4-1 combines with J gene TRBJ2-5; no reliable D call. Between the trimmed V and J ends, which lost 4 bases and 2 bases, there was a span of 8 bases. Germline V gene lookup returns CDR1 MGHRA and CDR2 YSYEKL. This CDR3 has 13 residues. The CDR3 protein is CASSPSEQETQYF. The CDR3 coding sequence is TGCGCCAGCAGCCCTTCCGAGCAAGAGACCCAGTACTTC.

This clonotype has ten or more counts. This chain connects TRBV4-3 to TRBJ2-1, with 10 positions matching TRBD2. This CDR3 region has 17 residues. CDR1 and CDR2 (germline): LGHNA, YSLEER. V shed 1 base, J shed 2 bases, and the junction held 5 bases outside the gene matches. This CDR3 is CASSQALAGGPYNEQFF. The CDR3 DNA reads TGCGCCAGCAGCCAAGCATTAGCGGGAGGTCCCTACAATGAGCAGTTCTTC.

This clonotype was detected ten times or more. V is TRBV20-1 and J is TRBJ1-4; a weak D match, TRBD1 (5 bases). The V gene's germline CDR1 is DFQATT and CDR2 SNEGSKA (reference sequence). The germline V and J ends were trimmed by 6 bases and 8 bases, with 13 bases remaining between them. The CDR3 loop spans 12 amino acids. The CDR3: CSAARAQEKLFF. The CDR3 DNA reads TGCAGTGCGGCCAGGGCACAGGAAAAACTGTTTTTT.

This clonotype was seen more than once but under ten times. This sequence joins TRBV5-1 and TRBJ2-7; D possibly corresponds to TRBD2 (6 bases). The CDR3 runs 15 residues. V was trimmed by 0 bases and J by 1 base, leaving 11 bases between them. Germline V gene lookup returns CDR1 SGHRS and CDR2 YFSETQ. The CDR3: CASSLAGGGSYEQYF. In nucleotides, the CDR3 is TGCGCCAGCAGCTTGGCGGGCGGAGGGTCCTACGAGCAGTACTTC.

This clonotype has at least ten counts. The rearrangement uses TRBV5-1 and TRBJ1-1; possible D gene TRBD1, 6 bases. Germline CDR1 reads SGHRS; CDR2 reads YFSETQ. There are 15 residues in the CDR3. V was shortened by 6 bases and J by 1 base, with 16 bases between the two germline ends. The CDR3 nucleotides are TGCGCCAGCAATACATTACAGGGTTCGAACACTGAAGCTTTCTTT. Its translation is CASNTLQGSNTEAFF.

This clonotype was seen at least ten times. V usage is TRBV27 and J usage is TRBJ2-1; TRBD2 aligns across 13 bases. Trimming cost V 1 base and J 3 bases; bases outside gene matches: 6. In germline, CDR1 is MNHEY, CDR2 SMNVEV (reference sequence). The CDR3 extends over 18 amino acids. The CDR3 sequence: CASSLFGLAGAFYNEQFF. DNA for the CDR3: TGTGCCAGCAGTTTATTCGGACTAGCGGGAGCTTTCTACAATGAGCAGTTCTTC.

Ten or more counts support this clonotype. V is TRBV6-1 and J is TRBJ2-3, with unresolved D. V lost 3 bases, J lost 2 bases, and 12 bases lay in between. The germline V gene encodes CDR1 MNHNS and CDR2 SASEGT. This CDR3 contains 15 residues. Here the CDR3 reads CASSEYTRHTDTQYF. CDR3 sequence (DNA): TGTGCCAGCAGTGAGTATACGCGGCACACAGATACGCAGTATTTT.

There are a few counts of this clonotype. The gene calls are TRBV4-2 and TRBJ2-7; possibly TRBD1 or TRBD2 for D (6 bases each). Germline V lookup: CDR1 LGHNA, CDR2 YNFKEQ. V lost 2 bases and J lost 2, with 22 bases in between. The CDR3 is 18 residues long. CDR3 sequence (DNA): TGTGCCAGCAGCCAACGATGGGGGGCGGATCAGAGGACCTACGAGCAGTACTTC. Encoded protein: CASSQRWGADQRTYEQYF.

In its sample, this clonotype was seen many times. The chain combines TRBV19 with TRBJ2-5; no clear D. CDR3 length: 10 amino acids. The germline CDR1 and CDR2 sequences are LNHDA and SQIVND (reference sequence). V dropped 8 bases and J dropped 7 bases, with 8 bases sitting between them. The CDR3 DNA is TGTGCCAGTGGGGTGGGGACCCAGTACTTC. Translating it yields CASGVGTQYF.

Within the sample, this clonotype is medium-sized (0.01 to 0.1%). The genes are TRBV7-9 and TRBJ2-1; D possibly corresponds to TRBD2 (6 bases). Germline V gives CDR1 SEHNR, CDR2 FQNEAQ (reference sequence). CDR3 length equals 17 residues. The V end lost 5 bases, the J end lost 0 bases, and 17 bases lay between the germline ends. As DNA, the CDR3 is TGTGCCAGCAGCCCAGGAGGGGCGGGGAGCTCCTACAATGAGCAGTTCTTC. Translated, it gives CASSPGGAGSSYNEQFF.

The sample holds many counts of this clonotype. The rearrangement uses TRBV28 and TRBJ2-1; 10 bases agree with TRBD1. The CDR3 is 16 amino acids. V trimming: 4 bases; J trimming: 9 bases; junction bases outside the gene matches: 12. Germline V gives CDR1 MDHEN, CDR2 SYDVKM. This CDR3 reads CASSYPGQGTSAEQFF. DNA of the CDR3: TGTGCCAGCAGTTACCCGGGACAGGGGACGTCGGCTGAGCAGTTCTTC.

This chain connects TRBV7-8 to TRBJ2-3, with 10 bases aligning to TRBD2. Germline CDR1 SGHVS, CDR2 FQNEAQ. The V segment lost 3 bases and the J segment 3 bases; nucleotides outside the gene matches: 12. The CDR3 totals 18 residues. DNA for the CDR3: TGTGCCAGCAGCTTTTCCCTCACCGGGACTAGCGCAACAGATACGCAGTATTTT. Encoded protein: CASSFSLTGTSATDTQYF.

This clonotype is medium-sized (0.01 to 0.1%) in the sample. The rearrangement joins TRBV20-1 to TRBJ2-5; 9 bases are shared with TRBD2. This CDR3 has 14 amino acids. The J segment lost 3 bases and the V segment lost 3 bases, leaving 5 bases of the junction unmatched. The germline V gene has CDR1 DFQATT and CDR2 SNEGSKA (reference sequence). The CDR3 bases are TGCAGTGCTAGTCGGGCTAGCGGGAAAGAGACCCAGTACTTC. As protein: CSASRASGKETQYF.

This clonotype occurred many times. The V and J genes are TRBV11-2 and TRBJ2-7; D call uncertain. The V end was cut by 5 bases, the J end by 1 base, with 15 bases between. The CDR3 sequence is 15 residues long. Germline loops: CDR1 SGHAT, CDR2 FQNNGV. The CDR3 region has the DNA TGTGCCAGCAGCCTCCTGGTGGGTGGATCCTACGAGCAGTACTTC. Residues: CASSLLVGGSYEQYF.

This clonotype was observed a few times. The J gene is TRBJ1-1, the V gene TRBV7-6; 11 bases are shared with TRBD1. The V segment lost 5 bases and the J segment 3 bases; nucleotides outside the gene matches: 5. CDR1 is SGHVS, CDR2 FNYEAQ, per germline. There are 15 residues in the CDR3. The CDR3 sequence: CASSTDRGPDTEAFF. The CDR3 coding sequence is TGTGCCAGCAGCACGGACAGGGGGCCCGACACTGAAGCTTTCTTT.

Note on this clonotype: A read error may explain this, as a much larger clone is one base away. The chain links TRBV15 to TRBJ2-5; weak D call: TRBD2 (5 bases). CDR3 length equals 12 residues. V lost 3 bases and J 8 bases, leaving 10 bases between the germline ends. CDR1 and CDR2 (germline): LNHNV, YYDKDF (reference sequence). The CDR3: CATSSAGFTQYF. CDR3 coding DNA: TGTGCCACCAGCAGTGCGGGCTTTACCCAGTACTTC.

This clonotype was recorded many times. The chain couples TRBV6-5 to TRBJ1-5, with TRBD1 as a possible D gene (5 bases). The CDR3 has 16 residues. Germline CDR1 and CDR2: MNHEY and SVGAGI. The V and J ends lost 2 bases and 4 bases respectively, with 15 bases between them. In DNA, the CDR3 is TGTGCCAGCAGTTACCGGCCTCCTGACAGTAATCAGCCCCAGCATTTT. It is translated as CASSYRPPDSNQPQHF.

The V call is TRBV7-9, the J call TRBJ1-4; possibly TRBD1 for D (5 bases). There are 15 residues in the CDR3. Germline V gene lookup returns CDR1 SEHNR and CDR2 FQNEAQ (reference sequence). The V gene lost 5 bases and the J gene lost 1 base, with 11 bases spanning the gap. CDR3 coding DNA: TGTGCCAGCAGCCACAGGCAGCAAACTAATGAAAAACTGTTTTTT. Its translation: CASSHRQQTNEKLFF.

This clonotype was counted ten times or more. V usage is TRBV27 and J usage is TRBJ2-1, with D unclear. This CDR3 contains 13 residues. CDR1 is MNHEY, CDR2 SMNVEV, per germline (reference sequence). The germline V and J ends were trimmed by 5 bases and 6 bases, with 11 bases remaining between them. CDR3 DNA: TGTGCCAGCAGTCTAAGTAGTCCCAATGAGCAGTTCTTC. Its protein product is CASSLSSPNEQFF.

This clonotype appeared many times. This chain links TRBV7-8 with TRBJ1-2; a possible D gene is TRBD1 (6 bases). The V gene's germline CDR1 is SGHVS and CDR2 FQNEAQ. V was cut by 1 base and J by 8 bases, with 14 bases left in between. The CDR3 extends over 14 amino acids. CDR3 protein: CASSLGPRGKGYTF. CDR3 in DNA: TGTGCCAGCAGCTTAGGCCCCAGGGGCAAGGGCTACACCTTC. The entire variable domain, with the rest obtained from reference TRBV7-8 and TRBJ1-2, is as follows: GAGVSQSPRYKVAKRGQDVALRCDPISGHVSLFWYQQALGQGPEFLTYFQNEAQLDKSGLPSDRFFAERPEGSVSTLKIQRTQQEDSAVYLCASSLGPRGKGYTFGSGTRLTVV.